The rows below give T cell receptor beta chains drawn from one sample of a study of radiotherapy plus CTLA-4 blockade in lung cancer. Produced via immunoSEQ multiplex PCR; TCRdb's table is partial and in-frame only. This table holds over 85,000 clones, roughly 85% found once. The sequencing used peripheral blood, collected from a patient treated with radiotherapy plus ipilimumab. Receptors were obtained from a human donor with non-small cell lung cancer that progressed on radiotherapy plus ipilimumab. CDR3s include the opening cysteine and the closing phenylalanine or tryptophan. The D gene is left open where the match is weak. Size values are once, few and many counts, or a class for expanded clones, and some rows have none.

size	J	V	D	CDR3	DNA
few	TRBJ2-7	TRBV7-9	TRBD2	CASSLAGVEHEQYF	TGTGCCAGCAGCCTAGCGGGAGTGGAACACGAGCAGTACTTC
-	TRBJ2-1	TRBV27	-	CASSFAGAPEYNEQFF	TGTGCCAGCAGTTTTGCCGGGGCCCCTGAGTACAATGAGCAGTTCTTC
once	TRBJ2-2	TRBV7-9	-	CASSPDSPGGELFF	TGTGCCAGCAGCCCAGACAGCCCCGGCGGGGAGCTGTTTTTT
few	TRBJ1-1	TRBV30	-	CAWSAGMQNTEAFF	TGTGCCTGGAGCGCGGGAATGCAGAACACTGAAGCTTTCTTT
-	TRBJ1-1	TRBV7-2	-	CASSLSRGAAYTEAFF	TGTGCCAGCAGCTTATCCCGGGGCGCGGCGTACACTGAAGCTTTCTTT
-	TRBJ2-4	TRBV27	-	CASSNTQGWGSKNIQYF	TGTGCCAGCAGTAACACCCAGGGGTGGGGGTCCAAAAACATTCAGTACTTC
-	TRBJ2-3	TRBV14	TRBD2	CASSQGILADDTDTQYF	TGTGCCAGCAGCCAGGGGATTCTAGCGGACGACACAGATACGCAGTATTTT
few	TRBJ2-7	TRBV6-1	-	CASTRGARYEQYF	TGTGCCAGCACCAGGGGAGCAAGGTACGAGCAGTACTTC
few	TRBJ1-5	TRBV19	-	CASSARGNSNQPQHF	TGTGCCAGTAGTGCCCGGGGTAATAGCAATCAGCCCCAGCATTTT
-	TRBJ2-1	TRBV5-6	TRBD2	CASSLGASGTSNEQFF	TGTGCCAGCAGCTTGGGAGCGTCCGGGACTAGCAATGAGCAGTTCTTC
-	TRBJ1-1	TRBV10-3	-	CAIAGRNTEAFF	TGTGCCATCGCAGGGCGGAACACTGAAGCTTTCTTT
-	TRBJ1-2	TRBV27	-	CASSIREGAGGYTF	TGTGCCAGCAGTATACGAGAGGGCGCGGGTGGCTACACCTTC
few	TRBJ1-2	TRBV6-4	-	CASSDGSRAHGYTF	TGTGCCAGCAGTGACGGTAGCAGGGCCCATGGCTACACCTTC
-	TRBJ2-1	TRBV11-2	-	CASSLGTSSYNEQFF	TGTGCCAGCAGCTTAGGGACTTCCTCCTACAATGAGCAGTTCTTC
-	TRBJ1-1	TRBV19	-	CASRVAGAAEAFF	TGTGCCAGTAGGGTGGCAGGGGCTGCTGAAGCTTTCTTT
-	TRBJ1-2	TRBV6-1	TRBD1	CASSEWDSNYGYTF	TGTGCCAGCAGTGAATGGGACAGTAACTATGGCTACACCTTC
-	TRBJ1-1	TRBV4-2	-	CASSQDRDLRAEAFF	TGTGCCAGCAGCCAAGACAGGGACCTACGCGCTGAAGCTTTCTTT
-	TRBJ2-6	TRBV12-5	-	CASGMPAAGQSRANVLTF	TGTGCTAGTGGTATGCCTGCTGCAGGACAAAGTCGGGCCAACGTCCTGACTTTC
few	TRBJ2-3	TRBV6-5	-	CASSRGSGPDTQYF	TGTGCCAGCTCTAGGGGATCGGGACCAGATACGCAGTATTTT
-	TRBJ1-5	TRBV6-1	TRBD1	CASSEAPLGQGDQPQHF	TGTGCCAGCAGTGAAGCGCCTCTTGGACAGGGCGATCAGCCCCAGCATTTT
-	TRBJ1-1	TRBV9	-	CASSVGGVGEAFF	TGTGCCAGCAGCGTAGGGGGGGTCGGAGAAGCTTTCTTT
-	TRBJ2-1	TRBV11-3	-	CASSFTGYNEQFF	TGTGCCAGCAGCTTCACGGGATACAATGAGCAGTTCTTC
-	TRBJ1-1	TRBV5-1	-	CASSREGVTEAFF	TGCGCCAGCAGCCGAGAGGGGGTCACTGAAGCTTTCTTT
-	TRBJ1-2	TRBV21-1	-	CASSRGQGSYGYTF	TGTGCCAGCAGCAGAGGACAGGGATCCTATGGCTACACCTTC
-	TRBJ2-4	TRBV9	-	CASSVTQPFRVPNNIQYF	TGTGCCAGCAGCGTAACCCAGCCTTTTCGGGTCCCGAATAACATTCAGTACTTC
once	TRBJ1-1	TRBV27	TRBD1	CARGDSFVGAFF	TGTGCCAGAGGGGACAGCTTCGTAGGAGCTTTCTTT
-	TRBJ1-1	TRBV28	TRBD1	CASGGLEDRGITLNTEAFF	TGTGCCAGCGGAGGTCTAGAGGACAGGGGGATCACTTTGAACACTGAAGCTTTCTTT
-	TRBJ2-3	TRBV11-2	TRBD2	CASSLTGTSGQGGTDTQYF	TGTGCCAGCAGCTTAACCGGGACTAGCGGCCAAGGGGGCACAGATACGCAGTATTTT
few	TRBJ2-3	TRBV7-3	-	CASSLIQGTDTQYF	TGTGCCAGCAGCCTTATACAGGGCACAGATACGCAGTATTTT